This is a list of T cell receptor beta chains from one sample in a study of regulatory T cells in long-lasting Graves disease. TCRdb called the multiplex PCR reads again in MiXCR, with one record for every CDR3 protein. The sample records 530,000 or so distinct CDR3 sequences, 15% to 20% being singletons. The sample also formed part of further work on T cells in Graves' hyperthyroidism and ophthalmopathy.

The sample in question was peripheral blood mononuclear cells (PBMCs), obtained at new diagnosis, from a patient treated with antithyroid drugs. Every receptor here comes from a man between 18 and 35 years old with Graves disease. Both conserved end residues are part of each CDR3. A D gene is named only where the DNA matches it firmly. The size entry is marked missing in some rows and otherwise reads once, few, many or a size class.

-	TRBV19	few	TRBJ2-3	TGTGCCAGTAGTATCCAGGGGCCCACAGATACGCAGTATTTT	CASSIQGPTDTQYF
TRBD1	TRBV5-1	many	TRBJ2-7	TGTGCCAGCAGCGGACAGGGGAGCTCCTACGAGCAGTACTTC	CASSGQGSSYEQYF
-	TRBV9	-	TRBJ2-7	TGTGCCAGCAGCGTAGGCGGGGTCTCCTACGAGCAGTACTTC	CASSVGGVSYEQYF
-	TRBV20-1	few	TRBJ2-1	TGCAGTGCTAGATACAGCCCCTACAATGAGCAGTTCTTC	CSARYSPYNEQFF
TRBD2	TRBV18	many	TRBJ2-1	TGTGCCAGCTCACCACAAGGTAGCGGGTCCTACAATGAGCAGTTCTTC	CASSPQGSGSYNEQFF
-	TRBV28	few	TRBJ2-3	TGTGCCGGGGGAGATGGGGGCATTACAGATACGCAGTATTTT	CAGGDGGITDTQYF
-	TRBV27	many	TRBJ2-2	TGTGCCAGCAGCCCGACTAGTGGGTTTGTGGAGCTGTTTTTT	CASSPTSGFVELFF
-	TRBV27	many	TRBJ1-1	TGTGCCAGCAGTCTCCAACCGGGGGGGGCGAACACTGAAGCTTTCTTT	CASSLQPGGANTEAFF
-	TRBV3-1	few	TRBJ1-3	TGTGCCAGCAGCCAAGCCCTCCTCGGGGGGGGAAACACCATATATTTT	CASSQALLGGGNTIYF
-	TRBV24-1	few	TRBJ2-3	TGTGCCACCAGTGACCTCAGGGGAGATACGCAGTATTTT	CATSDLRGDTQYF
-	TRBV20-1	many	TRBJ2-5	TGCAGTGCTTCCCTCTTCGCCATTGAGACCCAGTACTTC	CSASLFAIETQYF
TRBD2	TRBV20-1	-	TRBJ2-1	TGCAGTGCTAGAGATACTAGCGTTCCCAATGAGCAGTTCTTC	CSARDTSVPNEQFF
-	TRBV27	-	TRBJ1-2	TGTGCCAGCAGTTTACTCTACCCCCCGGGCTATGGCTACACCTTC	CASSLLYPPGYGYTF
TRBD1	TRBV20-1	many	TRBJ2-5	TGCAGTGCTCTCACAGGGGGCACGGAGACCCAGTACTTC	CSALTGGTETQYF
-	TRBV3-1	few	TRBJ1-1	TGTGCCAGCAGCCAGGGGTCTGTCGTGAGTACTGAAGCTTTCTTT	CASSQGSVVSTEAFF
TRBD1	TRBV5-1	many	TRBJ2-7	TGCGCCAGCAGCTCCGCCCTCGGGACAGGGGATCTCGAGCAGTACTTC	CASSSALGTGDLEQYF
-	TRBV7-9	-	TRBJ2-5	TGTGCCAGCAGCTTAGAAACTAGCCTCCAAAACACCCAGTACTTC	CASSLETSLQNTQYF
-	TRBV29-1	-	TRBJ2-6	TGCAGCGTTGCCCGGGCTGGGGCCAACGTCCTGACTTTC	CSVARAGANVLTF
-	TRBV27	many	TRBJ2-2	TGTGCCAGCAGTACCGGCCGCACCGGGGAGCTGTTTTTT	CASSTGRTGELFF
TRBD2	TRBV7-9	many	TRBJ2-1	TGTGCCAGCAGCTTAGTGGCGGGAGGGCCCGATGAGCAGTTCTTC	CASSLVAGGPDEQFF
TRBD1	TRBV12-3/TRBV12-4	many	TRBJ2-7	TGTGCCAGCAGTTTGGACGACAGGGGCCACGAGCAGTACTTC	CASSLDDRGHEQYF
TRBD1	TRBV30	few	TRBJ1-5	TGTGCCTGGAGTGATAGAATACGACAGGGTGATCAGCCCCAGCATTTT	CAWSDRIRQGDQPQHF
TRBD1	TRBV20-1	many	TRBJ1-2	TGCAGTGCTAGAGAACAGGGGGCTGGCGGCTACACCTTC	CSAREQGAGGYTF
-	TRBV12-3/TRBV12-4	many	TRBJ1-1	TGTGCCAGCAGTTTATTGTGGGGGGAGGGGAACACTGAAGCTTTCTTT	CASSLLWGEGNTEAFF
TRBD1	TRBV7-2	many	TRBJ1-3	TGTGCCAGCAGCCAACAGGGGGCAACAGGAAACACCATATATTTT	CASSQQGATGNTIYF
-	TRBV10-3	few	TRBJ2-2	TGTGCCATCAAAAGGCCGAGAGTCGGAGGTCGAACCGGGGAGCTGTTTTTT	CAIKRPRVGGRTGELFF
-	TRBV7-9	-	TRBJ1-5	TGTGCCAGCAGCTTACCGACAGATAATCAGCCCCAGCATTTT	CASSLPTDNQPQHF
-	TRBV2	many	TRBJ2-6	TGTGCCAGCACCTCAGGGGCACAGGTACTAACTGGGGCCAACGTCCTGACTTTC	CASTSGAQVLTGANVLTF
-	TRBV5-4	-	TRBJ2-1	TGTGCCAGCAGCTCTTACCCCGGGACCATCAATGAGCAGTTCTTC	CASSSYPGTINEQFF
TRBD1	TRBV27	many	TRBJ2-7	TGTGCCAGCAGTGGGGACAGGGGAGGGGAGTACGAGCAGTACTTC	CASSGDRGGEYEQYF
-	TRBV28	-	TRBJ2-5	TGTGCCAGCGCCAGCTTGGGGGGCGGGGAGACCCAGTACTTC	CASASLGGGETQYF
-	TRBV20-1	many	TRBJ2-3	TGCAGTGCTAGACCCCGTCTAGCTGTCGCTAACACAGATACGCAGTATTTT	CSARPRLAVANTDTQYF
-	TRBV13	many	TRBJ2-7	TGTGCCAGCAGCGGCAGGGACCCGACGCAGCAGTACTTC	CASSGRDPTQQYF
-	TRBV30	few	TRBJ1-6	TGTGCCTGGAGCCCAGGGGATCATTCACCCCTCCACTTT	CAWSPGDHSPLHF
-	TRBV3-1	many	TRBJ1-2	TGTGCCAGCAGCAAAGGGACGGCCAACTATGGCTACACCTTC	CASSKGTANYGYTF
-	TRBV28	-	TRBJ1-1	TGTGCCAGCTCTGGTACCAACCTAGGGGCTTTCTTT	CASSGTNLGAFF
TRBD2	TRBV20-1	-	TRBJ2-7	TGCAGTGCTAGTGTAGGTCTAGCGGCCTACGAGCAGTACTTC	CSASVGLAAYEQYF
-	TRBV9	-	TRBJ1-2	TGTGCCAGCAGCCCCCACCCGCGGCAGGCCTATGGCTACACCTTC	CASSPHPRQAYGYTF
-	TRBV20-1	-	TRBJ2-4	TGCAGTGCTTTTTATATAGCCAAAAACATTCAGTACTTC	CSAFYIAKNIQYF
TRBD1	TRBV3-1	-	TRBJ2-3	TGTGCCAGCAGCCAAGTCAACAGGGGGCAGGGTGATACGCAGTATTTT	CASSQVNRGQGDTQYF
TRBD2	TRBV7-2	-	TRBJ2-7	TGTGCCAGCAGCTTGAGCGGGAGTAATCCCTACGAGCAGTACTTC	CASSLSGSNPYEQYF
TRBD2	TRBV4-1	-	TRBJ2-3	TGCGCCAGCAGCCAAGATAGGCTAGCGGACTACATTAGCACAGATACGCAGTATTTT	CASSQDRLADYISTDTQYF
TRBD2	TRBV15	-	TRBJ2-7	TGTGCCACCAGCGGACCTCTTCTGGGAGGAGCGGGAACCTACGAGCAGTACTTC	CATSGPLLGGAGTYEQYF
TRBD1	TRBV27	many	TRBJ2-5	TGTGCCAGCAGTTTCCGGACAGGGGCTGAGACCCAGTACTTC	CASSFRTGAETQYF
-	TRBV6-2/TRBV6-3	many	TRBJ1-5	TGTGCCAGCAGTTGGACCGAGAATCAGCCCCAGCATTTT	CASSWTENQPQHF
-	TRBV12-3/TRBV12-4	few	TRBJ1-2	TGTGCCAGCACCCGAGCGGGGGGCATCAACTATGGCTGCACCTTC	CASTRAGGINYGCTF
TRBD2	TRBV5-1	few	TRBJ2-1	TGCGCCAGCAGCCCGCCGGGATCCGGCGGGGGGAATGAGCAGTTCTTC	CASSPPGSGGGNEQFF
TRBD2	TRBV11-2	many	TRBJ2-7	TGTGCCAGCAGCCTCACCTCGGCTAGCGGGATCCCCTACGAGCAGTACTTC	CASSLTSASGIPYEQYF
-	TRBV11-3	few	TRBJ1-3	TGTGCCAGCAGCTTAGGTCGGACGGGCTCTGGAAACACCATATATTTT	CASSLGRTGSGNTIYF
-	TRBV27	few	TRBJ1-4	TGTGCCAGCAGTTTAGTCGGGGTCTCTGAAAAACTGTTTTTT	CASSLVGVSEKLFF
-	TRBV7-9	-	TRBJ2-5	TGTGCCAGCAGCTTAACGACAGGTCAAGAGACCCAGTACTTC	CASSLTTGQETQYF
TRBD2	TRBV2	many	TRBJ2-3	TGTGCCAGCAGTGAATGGCTAGCGGACACAGATACGCAGTATTTT	CASSEWLADTDTQYF
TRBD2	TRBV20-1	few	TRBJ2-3	TGCAGTGCTAGAGATGCTAGCGGTATTACAGATACGCAGTATTTT	CSARDASGITDTQYF